This TCR beta chain was identified during a study of Tregs in tolerant kidney transplant recipients. Overall study findings and caveats: Findings come from small patient numbers and require larger validation.

Unstimulated regulatory T cells (CD4+CD25+CD127-), CD4+CD25- non-regulatory cells, CD4 and CD8 cells were FACS-sorted from thawed PBMCs. Germline loops: CDR1 MDHEN, CDR2 SYDVKM. V was clipped by 3 bases and J by 4 bases, with 13 bases between them. This CDR3 has 15 residues. As concerns this clone: As yet, its antigen is unknown.

Sequenced by immunoSEQ multiplex PCR; TCRdb stores in-frame clones only, minus some. In the table there are fewer than 100,000 clones, approximately 93% of which are singletons. The chain recombines TRBV28 with TRBJ1-5; unclear D gene. Sequences were derived from CD4+ T cells from blood, sampled before the transplant. This TCR derives from a human donor who received a combined kidney and bone marrow transplant. CDR3 bases: TGTGCCAGCAGTTTTTTGCAGGCCTTGAATCAGCCCCAGCATTTT. It is translated as CASSFLQALNQPQHF.